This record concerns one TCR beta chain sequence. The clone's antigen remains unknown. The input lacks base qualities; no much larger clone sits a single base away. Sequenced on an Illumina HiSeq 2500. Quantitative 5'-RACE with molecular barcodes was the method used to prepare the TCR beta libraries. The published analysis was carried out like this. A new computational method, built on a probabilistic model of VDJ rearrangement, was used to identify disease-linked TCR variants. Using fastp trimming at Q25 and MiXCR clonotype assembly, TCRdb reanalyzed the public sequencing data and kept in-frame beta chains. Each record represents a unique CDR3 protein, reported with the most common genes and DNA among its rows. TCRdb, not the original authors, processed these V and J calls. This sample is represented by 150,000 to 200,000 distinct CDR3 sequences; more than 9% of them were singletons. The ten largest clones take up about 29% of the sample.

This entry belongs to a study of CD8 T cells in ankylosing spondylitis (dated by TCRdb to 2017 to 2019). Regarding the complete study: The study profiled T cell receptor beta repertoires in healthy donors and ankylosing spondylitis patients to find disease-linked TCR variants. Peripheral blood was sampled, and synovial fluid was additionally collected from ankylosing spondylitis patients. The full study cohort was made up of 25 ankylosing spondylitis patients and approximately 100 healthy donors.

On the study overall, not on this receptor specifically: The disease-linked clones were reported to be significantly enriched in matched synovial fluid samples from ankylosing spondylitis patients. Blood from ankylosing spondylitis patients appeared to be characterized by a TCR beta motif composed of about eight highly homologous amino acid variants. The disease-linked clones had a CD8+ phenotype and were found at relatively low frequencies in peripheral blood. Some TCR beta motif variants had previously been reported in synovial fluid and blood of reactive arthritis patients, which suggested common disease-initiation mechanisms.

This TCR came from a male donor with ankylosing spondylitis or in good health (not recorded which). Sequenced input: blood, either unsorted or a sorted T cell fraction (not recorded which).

The nucleotides read TGCAGTGCTTCAAGGGGGGGTACCTACGAGCAGTACTTC. Its coded protein is CSASRGGTYEQYF. The chain is made from TRBV20-1 and TRBJ2-7, with a tentative D gene TRBD2 over 7 matching bases. V loses 5 bases of germline sequence and J loses 2 bases, and the interval between the two ends is 13 bases. From a lookup of the germline V gene (reference sequence), CDR1 and CDR2 are DFQATT and SNEGSKA. The CDR3 sequence holds 13 residues, the cysteine and phenylalanine included. The DNA shown is the 39-base CDR3, in frame from base 1.